Ten or more counts support the clone carrying this T cell receptor beta chain. This record comes from a study of T cells after yellow fever vaccination. Trimming removed 0 bases from V and 4 bases from J, with 6 bases in between. Per germline, CDR1 SGHRS and CDR2 YFSETQ. There are 13 residues in the CDR3. TCRdb reprocessed the 5' RACE reads via MiXCR and lists one record per CDR3 protein. The sample holds 300,000 or so distinct CDR3 sequences; around 8.6% are singletons and the top ten take 3% to 3.5%. This sample comprised CD4+ T cells sorted from PBMCs, obtained 5 days after the yellow fever booster vaccination. The origin of this receptor is a man aged 18 to 35 who received the YFV17D yellow fever vaccine. The chain carries TRBV5-1 and TRBJ2-3; tentatively, D is TRBD1 (6 bases). CDR3 DNA: TGCGCCAGCAGCTTGGAGGGGGCAGATACGCAGTATTTT. This translates into CASSLEGADTQYF.